The rows below give T cell receptor beta chains drawn from one sample of a study of cytomegalovirus exposure and HLA in healthy donors. Method: immunoSEQ multiplex PCR; TCRdb's copy keeps in-frame clones and lacks some. The data contain 100,000 to 150,000 clones, approximately 80% of them singletons. The sequenced material came from PBMCs. The receptor set was obtained from a man between 18 and 35 years old in good health and CMV-seropositive. CDR3s include the opening cysteine and the closing phenylalanine or tryptophan. Fields, in order: J gene, clone size, D gene, V gene, CDR3 DNA, CDR3 protein. D genes are given only for firm matches. Not every row has a clone size; where given, it reads once, few, many or a size class.

>TRBJ1-3|once|-|TRBV6-1
TGTGCCACCCGGACACGGTCCTCAGGAAACACCATATATTTT
CATRTRSSGNTIYF
>TRBJ2-5|-|TRBD2|TRBV27
TGTGCCAGCGGAAGGACTAGCGGGGCAGTCGGGACCCAGTACTTC
CASGRTSGAVGTQYF
>TRBJ1-4|few|-|TRBV19
TGTGCCAGTAGTATCTCCGACAACACTAATGAAAAACTGTTTTTT
CASSISDNTNEKLFF
>TRBJ2-6|-|-|TRBV5-1
TGCGCCAGCAGCTGGACAGTCTCTGGGGCCAACGTCCTGACTTTC
CASSWTVSGANVLTF
>TRBJ1-2|-|-|TRBV11-2
TGTGCCAGCAGCCTATATTACGGGAACCCGGGGAACTATGGCTACACCTTC
CASSLYYGNPGNYGYTF
>TRBJ1-1|-|TRBD1|TRBV7-9
TGTGCCAGCAGCTTATCGGGACAGGGGGACACTGAAGCTTTCTTT
CASSLSGQGDTEAFF
>TRBJ2-7|-|-|TRBV7-8
TGTGCCAGCAGCTTAGGAGTCGGGACCTACGAGCAGTACTTC
CASSLGVGTYEQYF
>TRBJ2-7|-|TRBD1|TRBV5-1
TGCGCCAGCAGCTTGGGGGACAGCGGCTACGAGCAGTACTTC
CASSLGDSGYEQYF
>TRBJ1-1|-|-|TRBV29-1
TGCAGCGTTGAGAGTGGCACTGAAGCTTTCTTT
CSVESGTEAFF
>TRBJ2-7|-|TRBD1|TRBV29-1
TGCAGCACACGACAGGGCTACGAGCAGTACTTC
CSTRQGYEQYF
>TRBJ2-7|few|-|TRBV4-1
TGCGCCAGCAGCCAGACATTTAGCGACTTGCCACACGAGCAGTACTTC
CASSQTFSDLPHEQYF
>TRBJ2-1|once|-|TRBV5-1
TGCGCCAGCAGCTTGGGACTCAACAATGAGCAGTTCTTC
CASSLGLNNEQFF
>TRBJ1-2|-|TRBD1|TRBV5-4
TGTGCCAGCAGCCCGGACAGGGCTAACTATGGCTACACCTTC
CASSPDRANYGYTF
>TRBJ1-1|-|-|TRBV19
TGTGCCAGTAGCCTTCCCCTCGGGCAGGCGGGCACTGAAGCTTTCTTT
CASSLPLGQAGTEAFF
>TRBJ1-1|-|-|TRBV18
TGTGCCAGCTCACCATCTTTGCAGCCGAGGTCTGAAGCTTTCTTT
CASSPSLQPRSEAFF
>TRBJ2-7|-|TRBD1|TRBV6-6
TGTGCCAGCAGATCCGGGACAGGAATCTACGAGCAGTACTTC
CASRSGTGIYEQYF
>TRBJ2-3|few|-|TRBV11-2
TGTGCCAGCAGCAATCAGGGCCTCCTCCGGGCAGATACGCAGTATTTT
CASSNQGLLRADTQYF
>TRBJ2-5|few|-|TRBV11-2
TGTGCCAGCAGCCCCGTCCAGGGGGAGACCCAGTACTTC
CASSPVQGETQYF
>TRBJ2-7|-|-|TRBV6-5
TGTGCCAGCAGCCACGGACACAACTACGAGCAGTACTTC
CASSHGHNYEQYF
>TRBJ2-2|few|TRBD1|TRBV10-3
TGTGCCATCAGAGACAGGGATAGCACCGGGGAGCTGTTTTTT
CAIRDRDSTGELFF
>TRBJ1-5|-|-|TRBV30
TGTGCCTGGAAAGGGGTTTCCAATCAGCCCCAGCATTTT
CAWKGVSNQPQHF
>TRBJ1-5|-|-|TRBV27
TGTGCCAGCAGTTTGGGTCTAGAGAATCAGCCCCAGCATTTT
CASSLGLENQPQHF
>TRBJ1-1|-|-|TRBV9
TGTGCCAGCAGCGTAGATTCGTGGGCTTCGAACACTGAAGCTTTCTTT
CASSVDSWASNTEAFF
>TRBJ1-4|once|TRBD1|TRBV5-6
TGTGCCAGCAGCTGGCGTGGGACAGGTTCTAATGAAAAACTGTTTTTT
CASSWRGTGSNEKLFF
>TRBJ1-1|few|TRBD1|TRBV16
TGTGCCAGCAGCCCGACAGGGCGGGAAGCTTTCTTT
CASSPTGREAFF
>TRBJ2-4|-|TRBD1|TRBV6-1
TGTGCCAGCAGTGAAGCCCGGGACAGAATTTTAGCCAAAAACAGTCAGTACTTC
CASSEARDRILAKNSQYF
>TRBJ1-4|few|-|TRBV15
TGTGCCACCAGCAGAGGTTCCGGGACTAGAGATGAAAAACTGTTTTTT
CATSRGSGTRDEKLFF
>TRBJ1-5|-|TRBD1|TRBV18
TGTGCCAGCTCTCAGGACAGGGGTCAGCCCCAGCATTTT
CASSQDRGQPQHF
>TRBJ2-3|-|-|TRBV5-1
TGCGCCAGCAGTCTGGGAGTTGCTGATACGCAGTATTTT
CASSLGVADTQYF
>TRBJ2-3|few|-|TRBV6-1
TGTGCCAGCGCCCGGACATCTAGCACAGATACGCAGTATTTT
CASARTSSTDTQYF
>TRBJ1-4|-|TRBD1|TRBV4-2
TGTGCCAGCAGCCAAGGAGGCAGGGGGAATGAAAAACTGTTTTTT
CASSQGGRGNEKLFF
>TRBJ1-1|-|TRBD1|TRBV7-9
TGTGCCAGCAGCAGCTTAGATCGGACAGGGTATGAAGCTTTCTTT
CASSSLDRTGYEAFF
>TRBJ2-5|-|-|TRBV11-1
TGTGCCAGCAGCTTAGCCCGCCGGGAGACCCAGTACTTC
CASSLARRETQYF
>TRBJ2-6|-|-|TRBV9
TGTGCCAGCAGCGGAAAGTTAGGGACACCCTCTGGGGCCAACGTCCTGACTTTC
CASSGKLGTPSGANVLTF
>TRBJ2-7|-|-|TRBV28
TGTGCCAGCAGTTTATATACCAGGTTTTACGAGCAGTACTTC
CASSLYTRFYEQYF
>TRBJ2-3|-|TRBD1|TRBV9
TGTGCCAGCAGCCCGGAGACAGGGGTGGATACGCAGTATTTT
CASSPETGVDTQYF
>TRBJ2-7|-|-|TRBV7-2
TGTGCCAGCAGTCCTACCTCGGACTACGAGCAGTACTTC
CASSPTSDYEQYF
>TRBJ2-7|-|TRBD2|TRBV4-2
TGTGCCAGCAGCCAAGGCGCGGGAGAAGGCTACGAGCAGTACTTC
CASSQGAGEGYEQYF
>TRBJ2-7|-|-|TRBV7-7
TGTGCTAGCAGCTTAGAGTTGGACTACGAGCAGTACTTC
CASSLELDYEQYF
>TRBJ1-3|once|TRBD1|TRBV13
TGTGCCAGCAGGGGACAGATCTCTGGAAACACCATATATTTT
CASRGQISGNTIYF
>TRBJ2-7|-|-|TRBV28
TGTGCCAGCAGGACTCTGAGTACCTACGAGCAGTACTTC
CASRTLSTYEQYF
>TRBJ1-1|few|-|TRBV19
TGTGCCAGTAGTATAGTGGACTCGGGTCCCGAAGCTTTCTTT
CASSIVDSGPEAFF
>TRBJ1-1|-|-|TRBV9
TGTGCCAGCAGCTCTAAGTCGGGAACTGAAGCTTTCTTT
CASSSKSGTEAFF
>TRBJ2-3|-|TRBD2|TRBV10-3
TGTGCCATCAGTGAGTTTGGAGCGGGAGTGAGTCAAAACACAGATACGCAGTATTTT
CAISEFGAGVSQNTDTQYF
>TRBJ2-3|-|-|TRBV5-1
TGCGCCAGCAGCTTGGATGGCGGTACTAGCACAGATACGCAGTATTTT
CASSLDGGTSTDTQYF
>TRBJ2-1|once|-|TRBV5-1
TGCGCCAGCAGCTCGGCGGGCGGGTCCTACAATGAGCAGTTCTTC
CASSSAGGSYNEQFF
>TRBJ2-7|few|TRBD1|TRBV13
TGTGCCAGCAGCTTAGAGGGACAGGGGACCTACGAGCAGTACTTC
CASSLEGQGTYEQYF
>TRBJ1-1|-|TRBD1|TRBV4-1
TGCGCCAGCAGCCACCTAGTTGGACAGGGCCCGAACACTGAAGCTTTCTTT
CASSHLVGQGPNTEAFF
>TRBJ1-1|-|-|TRBV18
TGTGCCAGCCGAACTGCGCTCAACACTGAAGCTTTCTTT
CASRTALNTEAFF
>TRBJ2-5|-|TRBD2|TRBV28
TGTGCCAGCAGTTTCGGTTCTAGCGGGACCTCAGAGTACCAAGAGACCCAGTACTTC
CASSFGSSGTSEYQETQYF
>TRBJ2-1|-|-|TRBV7-2
TGTGCCAGCAGCTTAGAGCGCTACGAGCAGTTCTTC
CASSLERYEQFF
>TRBJ1-2|-|-|TRBV6-6
TGTGCCAGCAGTTTTATTGAGGCCGCTAACTATGGCTACACCTTC
CASSFIEAANYGYTF
>TRBJ2-3|-|-|TRBV7-9
TGTGCCAGCAGCCTTCGTCGACAACAGGCGGATACGCAGTATTTT
CASSLRRQQADTQYF
>TRBJ2-5|few|-|TRBV5-1
TGCGCCAGCAGCTTGAGCGAAGAGACCCAGTACTTC
CASSLSEETQYF
>TRBJ1-1|-|-|TRBV5-4
TGTGCCAGCAGCTTGGGGTCAGGGCCTGAAGCTTTCTTT
CASSLGSGPEAFF
>TRBJ1-5|once|TRBD1|TRBV2
TGTGCCAGCAGCGATCAGGGGGCTGGTCAGCCCCAGCATTTT
CASSDQGAGQPQHF
>TRBJ2-3|-|-|TRBV4-1
TGCGCCAGCAGCCAGTCCCGCATAGCAGCTACGCAGTATTTT
CASSQSRIAATQYF
>TRBJ2-4|-|TRBD1|TRBV4-2
TGTGCCAGCAGCCAAGATGAGGGGGCCTACAGTCAGTACTTC
CASSQDEGAYSQYF
>TRBJ1-5|-|-|TRBV29-1
TGCAGCGTTGTTAAGGGGAACAATCAGCCCCAGCATTTT
CSVVKGNNQPQHF
>TRBJ1-2|-|-|TRBV6-1
TGTGCCAGCAGTGAAATTTCGGCGGGGGGCTACACCTTC
CASSEISAGGYTF